This T cell receptor beta chain was captured in a study of regulatory T cells in long-lasting Graves disease. Study outcomes and limitations: Segments TRBV28, TRBJ1-2 and TRBJ2-5 showed preferential usage in persistent disease.

V lost 5 bases and J 5 bases, leaving 10 bases between the germline ends. The germline gives CDR1 ENHRY, CDR2 SYGVKD. This CDR3 is 13 amino acids long. As to time point: newly diagnosed GD, antithyroid drugs for less than 3 months. PBMCs provided the RNA from which the TCR library was made. This clonotype was seen a few times. The antigen remains undetermined. Library construction for TCR beta used iRepertoire HTBI primers and Arm-PCR of CDR3 regions. TCRdb fed the multiplex PCR reads into MiXCR, producing one record per CDR3 protein. The table shows roughly 530,000 distinct CDR3 sequences, with roughly 16% occurring only once. The data were also submitted as part of a second study, on T cells in Graves' hyperthyroidism and ophthalmopathy. As that study records: During a first-round RT-PCR of the TCR CDR3, the HTBI primer set was used.

The specimen was peripheral blood mononuclear cells (PBMCs), collected at new diagnosis, from a patient treated with antithyroid drugs. V gene TRBV10-3 combines with J gene TRBJ2-1; weak D call: TRBD2 (5 bases). This receptor was taken from a woman aged 35-65 years with Graves disease. The DNA of the CDR3 is TGTGCCATCAGTTCAAACGGGAACAATGAGCAGTTCTTC. This sequence encodes CAISSNGNNEQFF.